A selection of T cell receptor beta chains follows, all from one sample in a study of OX40 agonist ivuxolimab in advanced cancers. Libraries were prepared by immunoSEQ multiplex PCR; TCRdb keeps only in-frame clonotypes and omits some of them. In the table there are 66,000 or so clones, approximately 90% of which are singletons. The sequencing used CD4+ or CD8+ T cells sorted from blood, collected in a trial of the OX40 agonist ivuxolimab. These receptors were obtained from an adult with an advanced solid tumor such as melanoma, head and neck, liver or kidney cancer. The conserved cysteine and the conserved F or W are not part of the CDR3 here. Each record gives: V gene, J gene, CDR3 protein.

TRBV7-6	TRBJ2-3	ASSLEPTSGNTDTQY
TRBV27	TRBJ2-7	ASKTQGHEQY
TRBV14	TRBJ1-1	ASSQVLGQEAF
TRBV10-3	TRBJ1-4	AISEGREKLF
TRBV4-1	TRBJ2-2	ASKDRVGETGELF
TRBV5-1	TRBJ1-1	ASSDGTGRANTEAF
TRBV7-8	TRBJ1-1	ASSLEGTGGTEAF
TRBV7-9	TRBJ2-5	ASSLTGQVGQETQY
TRBV21-1	TRBJ2-1	ASSLTGNYNEQF
TRBV5-4	TRBJ1-6	ASRKGAYRDSPLH
TRBV28	TRBJ2-1	ASSLLRRAYDNEQF
TRBV19	TRBJ2-7	ASSVAGNPYEQY
TRBV7-2	TRBJ1-1	ASSFGGMNTEAF
TRBV5-1	TRBJ2-7	ASSGGTGGDYEQY
TRBV18	TRBJ2-1	ASSPPGLGFNEQF
TRBV14	TRBJ1-3	ASSQGRVSGNTIY
TRBV6-1	TRBJ2-7	ASNLGTGNYEQY
TRBV6-5	TRBJ1-6	ASRGQGNSPLH
TRBV7-2	TRBJ2-1	ASSSSGTLQF
TRBV11-3	TRBJ2-2	ASSPNSDWTGELF
TRBV9	TRBJ1-1	ASTLGTLNTEAF
TRBV18	TRBJ2-5	ASSPTARGETQY
TRBV25-1	TRBJ2-7	ASSEAGGAPYEQY
TRBV19	TRBJ2-5	ASRGLGGGQETQY
TRBV7-8	TRBJ1-5	ASSWDRNSNQPQH
TRBV7-2	TRBJ1-4	ASSSGQGATNEKLF
TRBV7-2	TRBJ2-1	ASSFGRGDNEQF